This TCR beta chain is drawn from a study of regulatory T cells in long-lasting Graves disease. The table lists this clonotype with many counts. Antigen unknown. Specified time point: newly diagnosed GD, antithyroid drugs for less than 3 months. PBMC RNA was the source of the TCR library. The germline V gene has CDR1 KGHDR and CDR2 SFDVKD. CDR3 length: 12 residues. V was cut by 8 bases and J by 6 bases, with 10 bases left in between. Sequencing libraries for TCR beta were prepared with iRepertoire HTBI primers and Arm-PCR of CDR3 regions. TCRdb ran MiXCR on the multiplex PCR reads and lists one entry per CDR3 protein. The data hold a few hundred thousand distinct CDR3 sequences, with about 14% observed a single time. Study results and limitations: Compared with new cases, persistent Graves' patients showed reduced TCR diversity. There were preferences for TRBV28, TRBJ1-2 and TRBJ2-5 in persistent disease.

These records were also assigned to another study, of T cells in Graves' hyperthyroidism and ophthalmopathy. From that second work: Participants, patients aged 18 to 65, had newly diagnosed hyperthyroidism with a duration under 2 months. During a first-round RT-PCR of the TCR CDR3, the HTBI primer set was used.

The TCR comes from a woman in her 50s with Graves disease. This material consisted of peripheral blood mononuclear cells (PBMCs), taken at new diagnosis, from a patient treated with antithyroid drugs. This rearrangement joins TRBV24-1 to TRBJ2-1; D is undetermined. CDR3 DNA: TGTGCCACCATGGGCCCCAGCAATGAGCAGTTCTTC. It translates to CATMGPSNEQFF.